These 24 T cell receptor beta chains share one sample of origin, sequenced in a study of cytomegalovirus exposure and HLA in healthy donors (dated by TCRdb to 2016 to 2017). The protocol used for the library was the immunoSEQ multiplex PCR assay. Here the immuneACCESS table is served through TCRdb, limited to in-frame sequences with V and J called. Missing clones are a known gap in these copies; in checked studies unresolved V genes cover under half, and the rest lacks a known reason. In this sample the table shows approximately 150,000 clones, just under 85% of which occur a single time. The top ten clonotypes cover about 2.1% of the sample. The specimen sequenced was PBMCs. These TCRs come from a man aged 25 to 40 in good health and CMV-seropositive.

The chain links TRBV9 to TRBJ2-1; D is perhaps TRBD2 (7 bases). Germline CDR1 is SGDLS and CDR2 is YYNGEE. The CDR3 consists of 16 residues. V dropped 4 bases and J dropped 5 bases, with 19 bases sitting between them. The CDR3 sequence: CASSPLGGGPDNEQFF. The CDR3 DNA reads TGTGCCAGCAGCCCCCTAGGGGGGGGCCCGGACAATGAGCAGTTCTTC.

In its sample, this clone was seen a few times. The V gene is TRBV5-1, the J gene TRBJ2-5; D not certain. The V end lost 6 bases, the J end lost 3 bases, and 6 bases lay between the germline ends. CDR3 length: 11 residues. Germline V lookup: CDR1 SGHRS, CDR2 YFSETQ. CDR3 region: CASKREETQYF. In DNA form, the CDR3 reads TGCGCCAGCAAACGGGAAGAGACCCAGTACTTC.

This rearrangement joins TRBV4-3 to TRBJ2-6; tentative D call: TRBD1 (6 bases). The germline gives CDR1 LGHNA, CDR2 YSLEER. V lost 4 bases and J 0 bases, leaving 13 bases between the germline ends. The CDR3 has 17 amino acids. The CDR3 nucleotides read TGCGCCAGCAGCCGCAATACAGGGTTCTCTGGGGCCAACGTCCTGACTTTC. Protein product: CASSRNTGFSGANVLTF.

This clone was recorded a few times. Within the sample, other DNA sequences also encode this same CDR3. V and J are TRBV15 and TRBJ1-6; 10 nucleotides line up with TRBD1. The CDR3 extends over 16 amino acids. Unmatched junction bases numbered 4, after V lost 1 base and J lost 7 bases. Germline loops: CDR1 LNHNV, CDR2 YYDKDF (reference sequence). The CDR3: CATSRARDRGNSPLHF. The CDR3 DNA reads as TGTGCCACCAGCAGAGCCAGGGACAGGGGAAATTCACCCCTCCACTTT.

This sequence joins TRBV6-1 and TRBJ2-1; 7 bases line up with TRBD2. The CDR3 sequence is 14 residues long. The trim removed 8 bases at V and 3 bases at J, leaving 7 bases unmatched. The germline V gene encodes CDR1 MNHNS and CDR2 SASEGT. The CDR3 protein is CASLLTSFYNEQFF. In DNA, the CDR3 is TGTGCCAGCCTACTGACTAGCTTCTACAATGAGCAGTTCTTC.

V and J are TRBV4-3 and TRBJ1-2; 8 nucleotides line up with TRBD1. The CDR3 loop spans 15 amino acids. With 1 base clipped from V and 8 bases from J, the junction kept 9 bases outside the gene matches. Germline V gene sequence: CDR1 LGHNA, CDR2 YSLEER. CDR3 coding DNA: TGCGCCAGCAGCCAAGGACAGGGGATTCACTCGGGCTACACCTTC. This translates into CASSQGQGIHSGYTF.

The V call is TRBV14, the J call TRBJ1-2; D possibly corresponds to TRBD1 (6 bases). The CDR3 is made up of 17 amino acids. Germline loops: CDR1 SGHDN, CDR2 FVKESK. Trimming took 4 bases from V and 2 from J, leaving 20 bases between them. CDR3 loop: CASSRSRGIIGNYGYTF. DNA for the CDR3: TGTGCCAGCAGCCGTTCCAGGGGAATTATAGGAAACTATGGCTACACCTTC.

The V call is TRBV10-3, the J call TRBJ2-7, with D hard to call. Germline-derived CDR1 and CDR2 are ENHRY and SYGVKD. The CDR3 covers 13 residues. V shed 6 bases and J shed 1 base, with 10 bases lying between them. The CDR3 nucleotides are TGTGCCATCAGCGACGACACGTCCTACGAGCAGTACTTC. It specifies CAISDDTSYEQYF.

The chain links TRBV5-1 to TRBJ1-5, with a weak D call TRBD1 (6 bases). V was clipped by 4 bases and J by 5 bases, with 13 bases between them. Germline CDR1 reads SGHRS; CDR2 reads YFSETQ. The CDR3 has 14 amino acids. The CDR3 coding sequence is TGCGCCAGCAGCGAACAGGGTAGGGATCAGCCCCAGCATTTT. Its translation is CASSEQGRDQPQHF. The full variable domain, completed using reference TRBV5-1 and TRBJ1-5, is KAGVTQTPRYLIKTRGQQVTLSCSPISGHRSVSWYQQTPGQGLQFLFEYFSETQRNKGNFPGRFSGRQFSNSRSEMNVSTLELGDSALYLCASSEQGRDQPQHFGDGTRLSIL.

The chain combines TRBV6-1 with TRBJ2-4, with 7 bases that match TRBD1. Germline assignment: CDR1 MNHNS and CDR2 SASEGT. The CDR3 runs 14 residues. The trim removed 7 bases at V and 7 bases at J, leaving 10 bases unmatched. The CDR3, as DNA: TGTGCCAGCAAGTTAGGGGGCAACGAGAACATTCAGTACTTC. This encodes CASKLGGNENIQYF.

V is TRBV5-1 and J is TRBJ2-7; D perhaps matches TRBD1 (5 bases). Germline loops: CDR1 SGHRS, CDR2 YFSETQ. The CDR3 runs to 14 residues. Trimming removed 3 bases at V and 0 bases at J, with 10 bases between. In DNA, the CDR3 is TGCGCCAGCAGCTCGCAAGGGGACTCCTACGAGCAGTACTTC. Translating gives CASSSQGDSYEQYF. Complete variable domain (other parts from reference TRBV5-1 and TRBJ2-7): KAGVTQTPRYLIKTRGQQVTLSCSPISGHRSVSWYQQTPGQGLQFLFEYFSETQRNKGNFPGRFSGRQFSNSRSEMNVSTLELGDSALYLCASSSQGDSYEQYFGPGTRLTVT.

The chain couples TRBV11-2 to TRBJ1-2; 7 bases align to TRBD1. V dropped 5 bases and J dropped 8; count of bases not matched to a gene: 8. Germline V gene data show CDR1 as SGHAT and CDR2 as FQNNGV. The CDR3 is 13 residues long. CDR3 amino acids: CASSRDRGRGYTF. The CDR3 DNA reads TGTGCCAGCAGCCGGGACAGAGGAAGGGGCTACACCTTC.

The chain recombines TRBV7-2 with TRBJ2-7; 11 bases are a match to TRBD2. CDR3 length: 15 residues. Germline V gene lookup returns CDR1 SGHTA and CDR2 FQGNSA. Germline trimming cut 3 bases from V and 4 bases from J; bases unmatched to any gene: 5. The CDR3 DNA reads as TGTGCCAGCAGCTTCGCCGGGACTAGCGGATACGAGCAGTACTTC. Protein: CASSFAGTSGYEQYF.

V usage is TRBV19 and J usage is TRBJ2-3, with 10 positions matching TRBD2. The V segment lost 6 bases and the J segment 11 bases; nucleotides outside the gene matches: 17. Looked up from germline, CDR1 is LNHDA and CDR2 is SQIVND (reference sequence). The CDR3 is 16 amino acids. CDR3 protein: CASSLASGGLGRGQYF. The DNA for the CDR3 is TGTGCCAGTAGCCTCGCTAGCGGGGGTCTTGGGAGAGGGCAGTATTTT.

V usage is TRBV7-6 and J usage is TRBJ2-7; D is unclear. Trimming left V 3 bases short and J 2 bases short, with 5 bases between. Germline assignment: CDR1 SGHVS and CDR2 FNYEAQ. The CDR3 runs 12 residues. The CDR3 region is CASSLSAYEQYF. In DNA form, the CDR3 reads TGTGCCAGCAGCTTGTCCGCCTACGAGCAGTACTTC.

The rearrangement joins TRBV11-3 to TRBJ2-3, with a possible D match to TRBD1 (6 bases). The CDR3 consists of 13 residues. Per germline, CDR1 SGHNT and CDR2 YENEEA. Trimming pared 1 base from V and 5 bases from J, leaving 7 bases between. CDR3: CASSLAQGDTQYF. CDR3 coding DNA: TGTGCCAGCAGCTTAGCACAGGGAGATACGCAGTATTTT.

The chain has TRBV6-1 and TRBJ1-5; tentative D call: TRBD1 (5 bases). Germline loops: CDR1 MNHNS, CDR2 SASEGT. The germline V and J ends were trimmed by 0 bases and 11 bases, with 14 bases remaining between them. CDR3 size: 14 residues. CDR3 DNA: TGTGCCAGCAGTGAAGCGACCCAGCAAGGGGCCCAGCATTTT. Protein sequence: CASSEATQQGAQHF.

The rearrangement uses TRBV5-4 and TRBJ2-5; TRBD1 agrees at 7 bases. Germline V lookup: CDR1 SGHNT, CDR2 YYREEE (reference sequence). The CDR3 extends over 13 amino acids. The V segment lost 2 bases and the J segment 5 bases; nucleotides outside the gene matches: 3. CDR3 region: CASSLGQEETQYF. CDR3 sequence (DNA): TGTGCCAGCAGCTTAGGACAGGAGGAGACCCAGTACTTC.

The chain joins TRBV7-6 to TRBJ1-5; tentatively, D is TRBD1 (6 bases). The CDR3 covers 15 residues. V lost 5 bases to trimming and J lost 2 bases, with 13 bases between them. Germline V gene lookup returns CDR1 SGHVS and CDR2 FNYEAQ. This chain's CDR3 is CASSLQTGGNQPQHF. CDR3 bases: TGTGCCAGCAGCCTTCAGACAGGAGGCAATCAGCCCCAGCATTTT.

The table lists this clone with a few counts. J is TRBJ2-7 and V is TRBV7-9; TRBD1 is a possible D gene (6 bases). This CDR3 is built from 15 residues. Trimming took 5 bases from V and 2 from J, leaving 16 bases between them. Germline loops: CDR1 SEHNR, CDR2 FQNEAQ (reference sequence). This chain's CDR3 is CASSPPPGDPYEQYF. The CDR3 DNA is TGTGCCAGCAGCCCACCCCCAGGGGACCCCTACGAGCAGTACTTC.

The gene calls are TRBV9 and TRBJ2-1, with D tentatively TRBD2 (6 bases). This CDR3 has 17 residues. V was pared by 2 bases and J by 5 bases, with 20 bases between. The germline V gene has CDR1 SGDLS and CDR2 YYNGEE. CDR3 protein: CASSVDPPGVTHNEQFF. The CDR3 DNA reads TGTGCCAGCAGCGTGGACCCCCCGGGGGTGACTCACAATGAGCAGTTCTTC.

V is TRBV6-6 and J is TRBJ2-7, with 9 bases aligning to TRBD1. The junction had 5 bases not matched to a gene; V was cut back by 8 bases and J by 3 bases. The V gene's germline CDR1 is MNHNY and CDR2 SVGAGI (reference sequence). This CDR3 has 13 amino acids. The CDR3 sequence is CASGGQGIYEQYF. In nucleotides, the CDR3 is TGTGCCAGCGGGGGACAGGGTATCTACGAGCAGTACTTC.

This chain uses TRBV30 with TRBJ2-1; maybe TRBD1 (6 bases). This CDR3 contains 13 residues. The ends were cut back, 3 bases at V and 8 bases at J, with 14 bases in the middle. CDR1 is GTSNPN, CDR2 SVGIG, per germline (reference sequence). The CDR3 sequence: CAWSTGILDEQFF. CDR3 in DNA: TGTGCCTGGAGCACAGGGATACTCGATGAGCAGTTCTTC.

The CDR3 protein is CASSTRPLGGDEQFF. The CDR3 DNA follows: TGCGCCAGCAGCACCCGGCCCTTAGGCGGGGATGAGCAGTTCTTC. The chain combines TRBV5-1 with TRBJ2-1; D possibly corresponds to TRBD2 (6 bases). V lost 4 bases to trimming and J lost 8 bases, with 19 bases between them. The CDR3 is 15 residues long. Germline CDR1 is SGHRS and CDR2 is YFSETQ.